A selection of T cell receptor beta chains follows, all from one sample in a study of graft-versus-host responses after intestinal transplantation. TCRdb's table, derived via immunoSEQ multiplex PCR, lists solely in-frame clones and lacks some. The sample carries 62,000 or so clones, more than 85% recorded once. These receptors' antigens are unknown. The material sequenced was unstimulated CD8+ T cells sorted from spleen or lymph node cells, taken before transplant. The origin of the receptors is a human donor who was the organ donor for an intestinal transplant. Both conserved end residues are part of each CDR3. D genes are given only for firm matches. Clone size appears in some rows only: once, few, many, or a class for an expanded clone.

V gene	D gene	clone size	J gene	CDR3 protein	CDR3 DNA
TRBV5-1	.	.	TRBJ1-1	CASRRRPMNTEAFF	TGCGCCTCCCGGCGGAGGCCCATGAACACTGAAGCTTTCTTT
TRBV4-1	TRBD1	few	TRBJ2-7	CASSHGQGDGYEQYF	TGCGCCAGCAGCCACGGACAGGGGGACGGCTACGAGCAGTACTTC
TRBV29-1	.	.	TRBJ2-7	CSVRTDYEQYF	TGCAGCGTCAGGACAGACTACGAGCAGTACTTC
TRBV7-9	.	.	TRBJ2-1	CASSPGGAGDEQFF	TGTGCCAGCAGCCCTGGGGGGGCAGGAGATGAGCAGTTCTTC
TRBV7-6	TRBD2	.	TRBJ2-7	CASGASSGRAGVNEQYF	TGTGCCAGCGGCGCGAGTAGCGGGAGGGCTGGTGTGAACGAGCAGTACTTC
TRBV28	.	.	TRBJ2-7	CASSPDRTYYEQYF	TGTGCCAGCAGTCCGGACAGAACCTACTACGAGCAGTACTTC
TRBV27	TRBD1	.	TRBJ2-7	CASTSGTGFSEQYF	TGTGCCAGCACCTCCGGGACAGGGTTCTCCGAGCAGTACTTC
TRBV6-1	TRBD1	.	TRBJ1-4	CASSEHPGQGYEKLFF	TGTGCCAGCAGTGAACATCCGGGACAGGGGTATGAAAAACTGTTTTTT
TRBV5-5	TRBD1	.	TRBJ2-7	CASSLGDRDYEQYF	TGTGCCAGCAGCTTGGGGGACAGAGACTACGAGCAGTACTTC
TRBV15	TRBD1	.	TRBJ1-5	CATSREGTGYQPQHF	TGTGCCACCAGCAGAGAGGGGACAGGGTATCAGCCCCAGCATTTT
TRBV5-5	TRBD1	.	TRBJ2-7	CASSSGTGVWEQYF	TGTGCCAGCAGCTCTGGGACAGGGGTGTGGGAGCAGTACTTC
TRBV5-1	.	.	TRBJ2-7	CASSLAGSYEQYF	TGCGCCAGCAGCTTGGCCGGCTCCTACGAGCAGTACTTC
TRBV5-5	.	once	TRBJ2-6	CASSSSGHIEAGANVLTF	TGTGCCAGCAGCTCCTCGGGACATATAGAAGCTGGGGCCAACGTCCTGACTTTC
TRBV19	.	.	TRBJ1-5	CASSISGDQPQHF	TGTGCCAGTAGTATATCCGGAGATCAGCCCCAGCATTTT
TRBV6-1	.	.	TRBJ2-7	CASSEVGLALTYEQYF	TGTGCCAGCAGTGAAGTGGGGCTAGCGCTTACCTACGAGCAGTACTTC
TRBV6-1	TRBD1	.	TRBJ1-2	CASSDKPTGGDYGYTF	TGTGCCAGCAGTGACAAACCGACAGGGGGGGACTATGGCTACACCTTC
TRBV7-2	.	.	TRBJ2-5	CASSLDRGRQETQYF	TGTGCCAGCAGCTTAGATAGAGGGCGCCAAGAGACCCAGTACTTC
TRBV19	TRBD2	.	TRBJ2-3	CASSIVFGTRPTDTQYF	TGTGCCAGTAGTATAGTATTCGGGACTAGGCCCACAGATACGCAGTATTTT
TRBV19	.	.	TRBJ1-1	CASTFKGTEAFF	TGTGCCAGTACCTTCAAGGGGACTGAAGCTTTCTTT
TRBV27	TRBD1	.	TRBJ2-7	CASSPSAGTGNEQYF	TGTGCCAGCAGTCCGTCCGCCGGGACAGGGAACGAGCAGTACTTC
TRBV5-1	.	.	TRBJ2-1	CASSGEVTTSRNEQFF	TGCGCCAGCAGCGGGGAGGTGACGACTAGTCGGAATGAGCAGTTCTTC
TRBV10-3	.	.	TRBJ2-1	CAISEYFSVPGERYNEQFF	TGTGCCATCAGTGAGTACTTTTCGGTGCCCGGGGAGAGATACAATGAGCAGTTCTTC
TRBV21-1	.	.	TRBJ2-1	CASTNDLARGNEQFF	TGTGCCAGCACCAATGACTTAGCTAGAGGCAATGAGCAGTTCTTC
TRBV7-8	.	.	TRBJ2-7	CASSLTGWAGTYEQYF	TGTGCCAGCAGCTTAACGGGATGGGCGGGGACCTACGAGCAGTACTTC
TRBV4-1	TRBD1	once	TRBJ2-6	CASSHPDRGVSGANVLTF	TGCGCCAGCAGCCATCCGGACAGGGGAGTCTCTGGGGCCAACGTCCTGACTTTC
TRBV19	.	.	TRBJ2-2	CASGDRTGELFF	TGTGCCAGCGGGGATCGCACCGGGGAGCTGTTTTTT
TRBV28	TRBD1	.	TRBJ1-5	CASSTPATGINQPQHF	TGTGCCAGCAGCACACCTGCGACAGGGATCAATCAGCCCCAGCATTTT
TRBV6-4	TRBD2	few	TRBJ2-1	CASSDGLAGDEQFF	TGTGCCAGCAGTGACGGACTAGCGGGAGATGAGCAGTTCTTC
TRBV28	.	.	TRBJ2-3	CASSQPGQVTDTQYF	TGTGCCAGCAGTCAGCCGGGACAAGTCACAGATACGCAGTATTTT
TRBV5-4	TRBD2	.	TRBJ2-3	CASSLKREFTDTQYF	TGTGCCAGCAGCTTGAAGCGGGAATTCACAGATACGCAGTATTTT
TRBV19	.	.	TRBJ1-1	CASSSTGITEAFF	TGTGCCAGTAGTTCCACAGGGATCACTGAAGCTTTCTTT
TRBV4-1	.	.	TRBJ2-1	CASSQDSEGWFNEQFF	TGCGCCAGCAGCCAAGATTCCGAGGGCTGGTTTAATGAGCAGTTCTTC
TRBV11-2	TRBD1	.	TRBJ2-3	CASSFPPEGAVSTDTQYF	TGTGCCAGCAGCTTTCCCCCTGAGGGGGCGGTTAGTACAGATACGCAGTATTTT
TRBV28	.	.	TRBJ2-7	CASAVWVTASEQYF	TGTGCCAGCGCGGTTTGGGTAACGGCCAGCGAGCAGTACTTC
TRBV19	TRBD1	.	TRBJ1-5	CASNPQGAGQPQHF	TGTGCCAGTAATCCACAGGGGGCAGGTCAGCCCCAGCATTTT
TRBV16	TRBD1	.	TRBJ1-5	CASSHQGAGQPQHF	TGTGCCAGCAGCCACCAGGGGGCGGGTCAGCCCCAGCATTTT
TRBV2	TRBD1	.	TRBJ2-7	CASMTGADSYEQYF	TGTGCCAGCATGACAGGGGCCGACTCCTACGAGCAGTACTTC
TRBV28	.	.	TRBJ2-7	CASSLRTGSSYEQYF	TGTGCCAGCAGTTTAAGGACTGGGAGCTCCTACGAGCAGTACTTC
TRBV13	.	.	TRBJ2-3	CASSLLRNTGTDTQYF	TGTGCCAGCAGCTTATTGAGGAATACGGGCACAGATACGCAGTATTTT
TRBV28	.	.	TRBJ2-7	CASSLGVGGSYEQYF	TGTGCCAGCAGTTTAGGTGTGGGGGGCTCCTACGAGCAGTACTTC
TRBV28	.	.	TRBJ1-2	CASEGPNRDYGYTF	TGTGCCAGCGAAGGCCCGAACAGGGACTATGGCTACACCTTC
TRBV6-4	TRBD2	.	TRBJ2-3	CASSDEAGGGLDTQYF	TGTGCCAGCAGTGACGAGGCGGGAGGTGGGTTAGATACGCAGTATTTT
TRBV28	.	.	TRBJ1-1	CASSSRENTEAFF	TGTGCCAGCAGTTCCAGGGAGAACACTGAAGCTTTCTTT
TRBV19	.	.	TRBJ1-2	CASSIGQAGYTF	TGTGCCAGTAGTATAGGACAGGCGGGCTACACCTTC